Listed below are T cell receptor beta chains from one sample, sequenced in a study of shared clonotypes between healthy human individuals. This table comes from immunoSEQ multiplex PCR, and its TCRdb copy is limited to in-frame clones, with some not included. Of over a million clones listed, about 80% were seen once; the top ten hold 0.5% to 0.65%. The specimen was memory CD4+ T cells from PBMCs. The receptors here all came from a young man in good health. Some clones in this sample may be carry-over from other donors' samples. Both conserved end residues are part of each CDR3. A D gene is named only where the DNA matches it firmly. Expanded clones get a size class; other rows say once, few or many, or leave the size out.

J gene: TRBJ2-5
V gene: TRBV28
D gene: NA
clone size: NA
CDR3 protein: CASSGGGAVRETQYF
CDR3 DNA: TGTGCCAGCAGTGGAGGGGGGGCAGTTAGGGAGACCCAGTACTTC

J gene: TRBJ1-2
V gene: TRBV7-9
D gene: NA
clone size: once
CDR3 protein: CASSLGGNYYGYTF
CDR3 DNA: TGTGCCAGCAGCTTAGGTGGCAACTACTATGGCTACACCTTC

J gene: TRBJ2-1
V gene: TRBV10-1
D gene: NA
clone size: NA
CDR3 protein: CASSERIGNYNEQFF
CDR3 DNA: TGCGCCAGCAGTGAAAGGATAGGGAACTACAATGAGCAGTTCTTC

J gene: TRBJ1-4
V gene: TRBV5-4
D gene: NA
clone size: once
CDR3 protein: CASSFMGAEKLFF
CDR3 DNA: TGTGCCAGCAGCTTTATGGGGGCAGAAAAACTGTTTTTT

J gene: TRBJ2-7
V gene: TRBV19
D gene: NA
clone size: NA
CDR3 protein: CASSIGAGFSYEQYF
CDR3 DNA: TGTGCCAGTAGTATAGGCGCGGGCTTTTCCTACGAGCAGTACTTC

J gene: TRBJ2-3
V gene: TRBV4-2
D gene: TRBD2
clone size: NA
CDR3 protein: CASSQDPWGVAGTSTDTQYF
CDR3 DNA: TGTGCCAGCAGCCAAGACCCCTGGGGGGTAGCGGGGACTAGCACAGATACGCAGTATTTT

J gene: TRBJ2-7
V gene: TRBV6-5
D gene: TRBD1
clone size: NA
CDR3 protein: CASSRHGQGYEQYF
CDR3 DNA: TGTGCCAGCAGTAGACATGGACAGGGCTACGAGCAGTACTTC

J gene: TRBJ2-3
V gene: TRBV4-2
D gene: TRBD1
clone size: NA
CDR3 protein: CASSQKTGNTQYF
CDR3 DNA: TGTGCCAGCAGCCAAAAGACAGGGAATACGCAGTATTTT

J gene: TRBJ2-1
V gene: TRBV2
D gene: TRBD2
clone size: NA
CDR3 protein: CASKSRTSGSNEQFF
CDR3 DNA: TGTGCCAGCAAAAGCCGGACTAGCGGGAGCAATGAGCAGTTCTTC

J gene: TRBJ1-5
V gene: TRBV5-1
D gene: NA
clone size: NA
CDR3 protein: CASSPGGEGQPQHF
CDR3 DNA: TGCGCCAGCAGCCCCGGGGGCGAGGGGCAGCCCCAGCATTTT

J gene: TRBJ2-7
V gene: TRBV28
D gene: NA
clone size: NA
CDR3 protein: CASSFLSEQYF
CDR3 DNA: TGTGCCAGCAGTTTTCTGAGCGAGCAGTACTTC

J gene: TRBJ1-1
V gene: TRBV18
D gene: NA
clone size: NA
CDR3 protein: CASSPLAGAAEAFF
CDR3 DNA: TGTGCCAGCTCACCACTCGCAGGGGCAGCCGAAGCTTTCTTT

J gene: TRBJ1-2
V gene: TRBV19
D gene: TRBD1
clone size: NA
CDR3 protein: CASSKIGQGEGYTF
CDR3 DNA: TGTGCCAGTAGTAAAATCGGACAGGGCGAAGGCTACACCTTC

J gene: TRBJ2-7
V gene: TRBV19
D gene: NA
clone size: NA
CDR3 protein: CASSTDTALPRYF
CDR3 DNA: TGTGCCAGTAGTACTGACACCGCGTTGCCGAGGTACTTC

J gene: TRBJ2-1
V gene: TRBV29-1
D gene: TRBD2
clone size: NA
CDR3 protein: CSVASGYNEQFF
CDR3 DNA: TGCAGCGTCGCTAGCGGCTACAATGAGCAGTTCTTC

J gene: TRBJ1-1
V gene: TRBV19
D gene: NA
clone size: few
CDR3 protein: CASSYLGATEAFF
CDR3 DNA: TGTGCCAGTAGTTATTTGGGGGCCACTGAAGCTTTCTTT

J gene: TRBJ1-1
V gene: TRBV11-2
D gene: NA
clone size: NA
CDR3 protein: CASSFRRGTEAFF
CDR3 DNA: TGTGCCAGCAGCTTTAGGCGGGGGACTGAAGCTTTCTTT

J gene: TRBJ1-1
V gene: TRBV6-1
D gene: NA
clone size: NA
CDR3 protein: CASRFRTVNTEAFF
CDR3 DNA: TGTGCCAGCAGATTTCGGACGGTGAACACTGAAGCTTTCTTT

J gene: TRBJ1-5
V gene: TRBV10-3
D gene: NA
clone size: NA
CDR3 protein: CAICTGRGQPQHF
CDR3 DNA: TGTGCCATTTGTACAGGGAGAGGTCAGCCCCAGCATTTT

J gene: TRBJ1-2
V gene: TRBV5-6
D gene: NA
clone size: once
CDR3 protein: CASSLSPTGQAPYGYTF
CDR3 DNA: TGTGCCAGCAGCTTATCCCCCACCGGGCAGGCGCCCTATGGCTACACCTTC

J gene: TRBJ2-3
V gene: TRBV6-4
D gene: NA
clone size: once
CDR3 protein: CASSRDPSDTQYF
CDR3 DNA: TGTGCCAGCAGCCGCGACCCCTCAGATACGCAGTATTTT

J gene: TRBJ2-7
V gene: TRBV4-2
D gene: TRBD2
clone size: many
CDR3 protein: CASSQSGAGGFHEQYF
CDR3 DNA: TGTGCCAGCAGCCAATCGGGAGCGGGAGGGTTCCACGAGCAGTACTTC

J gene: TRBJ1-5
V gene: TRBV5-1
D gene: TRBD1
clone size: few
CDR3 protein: CASSVGQGVEPQHF
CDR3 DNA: TGCGCCAGCAGCGTGGGACAGGGGGTAGAGCCCCAGCATTTT

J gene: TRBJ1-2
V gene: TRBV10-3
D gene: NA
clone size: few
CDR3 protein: CAISGNFGSYGYTF
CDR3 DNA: TGTGCCATCAGTGGAAACTTCGGCAGCTATGGCTACACCTTC

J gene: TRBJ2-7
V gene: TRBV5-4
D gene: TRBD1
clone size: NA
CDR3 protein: CASSLPGTGVREQYF
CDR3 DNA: TGTGCCAGCAGCTTGCCCGGGACAGGTGTTCGCGAGCAGTACTTC

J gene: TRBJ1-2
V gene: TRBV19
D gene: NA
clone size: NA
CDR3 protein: CASTSGRLSIYGYTF
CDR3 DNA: TGTGCCAGTACCTCGGGACGGCTCTCCATCTATGGCTACACCTTC

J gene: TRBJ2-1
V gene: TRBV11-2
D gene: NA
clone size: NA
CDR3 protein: CASTTRLSSYNEQFF
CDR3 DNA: TGTGCCAGCACCACAAGATTAAGCTCCTACAATGAGCAGTTCTTC

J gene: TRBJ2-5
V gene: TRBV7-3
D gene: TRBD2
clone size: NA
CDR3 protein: CASSLASGTSEETQYF
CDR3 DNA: TGTGCCAGCAGCTTAGCATCCGGGACTAGCGAAGAGACCCAGTACTTC

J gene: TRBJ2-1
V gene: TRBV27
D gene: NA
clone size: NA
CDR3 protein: CASSWRDRNEQFF
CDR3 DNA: TGTGCCAGCAGTTGGCGGGATCGCAATGAGCAGTTCTTC